This T cell receptor (beta chain) was documented in a study of cytomegalovirus exposure and HLA in healthy donors. About the research overall: The approximately 680 first-cohort repertoires and the 130 or so validation repertoires shared the same platform, a later analysis reported. Whole-study findings and limits: Some public TCRs appeared in many individuals, while most sequences were rare. The listing of 160 or so TCR beta chains classed them as cytomegalovirus-associated.

The protocol was immunoSEQ multiplex PCR, while the TCRdb copy is restricted to in-frame clones and leaves out a portion. This sample has 150,000 or so clones; approximately 86% occur once, and the top ten carry about a fifth. The donors formed part of the approximately 130-subject validation cohort, distinct from the roughly 700-subject first cohort. About this clone: What it binds is not known.

Germline CDR1 is MNHNY and CDR2 is SVGAGI (reference sequence). V was trimmed by 4 bases and J by 6 bases, leaving 12 bases between them. The CDR3 has 13 residues. The sample comprised PBMCs. The chain employs TRBV6-6 and TRBJ1-2; the D gene is possibly TRBD1 (6 bases). This receptor was identified in a man younger than 35 in good health and CMV-seropositive. CDR3 in amino acids: CASSWTASDGYTF. The CDR3 bases are TGTGCCAGCAGTTGGACAGCGAGTGATGGCTACACCTTC.